This T cell receptor (beta chain) was retrieved from a study of T-cell memory formation after mild COVID-19. Study background: TCR clusters largely stayed donor specific.

Study-level results: Pre-infection memory harbored some responding clones, suggesting cross-reactive memory joined. Contracting clones localized mainly to CM and EM when CD4+ and mainly to EMRA when CD8+.

V lost 11 bases to trimming and J lost 7 bases, with 17 bases between them. Germline V gene lookup returns CDR1 SNHLY and CDR2 FYNNEI. The CDR3 extends over 13 amino acids. Only a few counts were recorded for this clonotype. Its antigen is not identified. TCRdb reprocessed the 5' RACE reads via MiXCR and lists one record per CDR3 protein. The sample records about 60,000 distinct CDR3 sequences, about 12% being singletons. The chain has TRBV2 and TRBJ1-4; D perhaps matches TRBD1 (5 bases). Sequencing was carried out using PBMCs or a T cell subset sorted from them (not recorded which). The sequence was obtained from a man aged 18 to 30 who had mild COVID-19 (a few samples of this study predate the infection). Cell type and time point are not known. CDR3 DNA sequence: TGTGCCGGAAACCGGGACCCAGCTGAAAAACTGTTTTTT. Translating gives CAGNRDPAEKLFF.